This TCR beta chain is from a study of blood T cell repertoires in COVID-19. Study as a whole: Acute-phase and convalescent COVID-19 samples originated in the United States, Italy and Spain. PBMCs, B-cell-depleted T cells, or T cells provided the cDNA or gDNA that made up the material.

The V and J ends lost 3 bases and 0 bases respectively, with 11 bases between them. The CDR3 consists of 15 residues. Germline V gene data show CDR1 as SEHNR and CDR2 as FQNEAQ (reference sequence). In the authors' methods: Amplification of reference gene primers provided the estimated nucleated cell counts. The data were produced by immunoSEQ multiplex PCR, yet TCRdb's version contains in-frame clones alone and is incomplete. V, J and clone size derive from that table, while D and trimming were established from the DNA sequence. This sample has around 150,000 clones; about 88% occur once, and the top ten carry roughly a sixth.

This chain links TRBV7-9 with TRBJ1-1; the D gene is possibly TRBD1 (5 bases). The sequencing sample was made of peripheral blood. The TCR sequence derives from a man aged 60 to 75 with active or convalescent COVID-19. CDR3 sequence: CASSLKGAMNTEAFF. The CDR3 DNA sequence: TGTGCCAGCAGCTTGAAAGGGGCCATGAACACTGAAGCTTTCTTT.